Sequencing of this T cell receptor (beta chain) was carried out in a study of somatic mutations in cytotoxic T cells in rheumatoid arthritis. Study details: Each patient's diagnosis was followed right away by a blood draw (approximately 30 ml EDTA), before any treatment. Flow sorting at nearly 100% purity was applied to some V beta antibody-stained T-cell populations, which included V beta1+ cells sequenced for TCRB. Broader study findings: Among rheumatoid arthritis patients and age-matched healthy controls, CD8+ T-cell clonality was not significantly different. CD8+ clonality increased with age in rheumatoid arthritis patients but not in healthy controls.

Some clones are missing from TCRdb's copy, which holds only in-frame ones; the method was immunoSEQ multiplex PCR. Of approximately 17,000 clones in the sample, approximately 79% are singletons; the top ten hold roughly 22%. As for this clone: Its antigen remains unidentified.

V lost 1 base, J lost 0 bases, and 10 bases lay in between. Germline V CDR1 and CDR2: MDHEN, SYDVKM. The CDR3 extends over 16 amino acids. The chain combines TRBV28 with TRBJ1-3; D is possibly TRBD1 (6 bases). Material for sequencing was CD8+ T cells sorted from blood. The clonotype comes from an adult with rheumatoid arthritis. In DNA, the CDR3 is TGTGCCAGCAGTTTATATGAGGGGGACTCTGGAAACACCATATATTTT. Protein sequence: CASSLYEGDSGNTIYF.